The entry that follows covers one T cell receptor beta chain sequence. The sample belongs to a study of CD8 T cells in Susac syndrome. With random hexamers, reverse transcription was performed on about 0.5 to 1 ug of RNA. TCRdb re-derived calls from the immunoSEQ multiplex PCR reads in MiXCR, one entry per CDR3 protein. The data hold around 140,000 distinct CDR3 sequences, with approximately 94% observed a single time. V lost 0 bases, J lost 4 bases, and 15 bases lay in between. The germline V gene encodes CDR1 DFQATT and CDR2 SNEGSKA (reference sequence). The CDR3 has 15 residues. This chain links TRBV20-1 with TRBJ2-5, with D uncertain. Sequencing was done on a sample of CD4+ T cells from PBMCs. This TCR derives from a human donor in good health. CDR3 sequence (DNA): TGCAGTGCTAGAGATAGGTTGGGTTACGGAGAGACCCAGTACTTC. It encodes CSARDRLGYGETQYF.